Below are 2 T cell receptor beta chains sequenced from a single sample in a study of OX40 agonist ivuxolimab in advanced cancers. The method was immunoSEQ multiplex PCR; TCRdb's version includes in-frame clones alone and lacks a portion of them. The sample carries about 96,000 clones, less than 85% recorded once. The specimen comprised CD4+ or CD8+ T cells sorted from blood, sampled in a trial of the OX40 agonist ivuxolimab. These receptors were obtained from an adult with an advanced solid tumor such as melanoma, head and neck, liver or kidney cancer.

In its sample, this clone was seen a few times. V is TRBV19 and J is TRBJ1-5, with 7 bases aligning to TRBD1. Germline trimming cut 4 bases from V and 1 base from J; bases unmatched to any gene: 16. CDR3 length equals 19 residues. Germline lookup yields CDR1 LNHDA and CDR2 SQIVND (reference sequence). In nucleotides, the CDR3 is TGTGCCAGTAGTAGGACAGGTATTGACCTTGCGCCCAGCAATCAGCCCCAGCATTTT. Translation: CASSRTGIDLAPSNQPQHF.

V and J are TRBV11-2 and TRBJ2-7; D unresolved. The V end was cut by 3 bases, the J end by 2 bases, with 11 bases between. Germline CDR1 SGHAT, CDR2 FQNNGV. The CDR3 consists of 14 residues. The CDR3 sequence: CASSFAGAAYEQYF. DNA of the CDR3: TGTGCCAGCAGCTTTGCCGGTGCCGCCTACGAGCAGTACTTC.